The 18 T cell receptor beta chains reported below all come from one sample, sequenced in a study of long-term antiretroviral therapy in people with HIV. Researchers ran immunoSEQ v3.0 at survey level. Here immunoSEQ multiplex PCR was the method, and the copy in TCRdb shows in-frame clones only, minus some. The repertoire includes tens of thousands of clones, over 75% of them detected once, and 6.5% to 8.5% sits in the top ten. Sequenced here: unsorted PBMCs, sampled 0.2 years before starting antiretroviral therapy. Every receptor here comes from a man aged 18 to 29 with HIV.

The V call is TRBV6-6, the J call TRBJ1-1; D unresolved. The CDR3 loop spans 12 amino acids. The V end was cut by 6 bases, the J end by 1 base, with 6 bases between. Germline CDR1 is MNHNY and CDR2 is SVGAGI (reference sequence). This CDR3 reads CASRQGNTEAFF. In DNA form, the CDR3 reads TGTGCCAGCAGACAAGGGAACACTGAAGCTTTCTTT.

V gene TRBV5-1 combines with J gene TRBJ1-2; D is unclear. The germline gives CDR1 SGHRS, CDR2 YFSETQ. This CDR3 comprises 21 residues. Trimming left V 0 bases short and J 2 bases short, with 29 bases between. For the CDR3, the DNA is TGCGCCAGCAGCTTGGTTGGCGTCGGTAACCGAAAGGTCGGATGGAACTATGGCTACACCTTC. Its translation is CASSLVGVGNRKVGWNYGYTF. The full variable domain, completed using reference TRBV5-1 and TRBJ1-2, is KAGVTQTPRYLIKTRGQQVTLSCSPISGHRSVSWYQQTPGQGLQFLFEYFSETQRNKGNFPGRFSGRQFSNSRSEMNVSTLELGDSALYLCASSLVGVGNRKVGWNYGYTFGSGTRLTVV.

V gene TRBV7-2 combines with J gene TRBJ1-1; D possibly corresponds to TRBD1 (5 bases). This CDR3 is 14 amino acids long. V lost 7 bases, J lost 5 bases, and 17 bases lay in between. The germline V gene has CDR1 SGHTA and CDR2 FQGNSA. CDR3 coding DNA: TGTGCCAGCACCCAGGGAGTTTGGGGAACTGAAGCTTTCTTT. This sequence encodes CASTQGVWGTEAFF.

This chain joins TRBV23-1 and TRBJ2-3; 12 bases match TRBD2. TRBV23-1 is identified as an open reading frame with a role that is uncertain. Germline trimming cut 0 bases from V and 0 bases from J; bases unmatched to any gene: 10. CDR3 length: 20 residues. CDR3 amino acids: CASSQSSLAGGPFSTDTQYF. Written as DNA, the CDR3 is TGCGCCAGCAGTCAATCCTCACTAGCGGGGGGACCTTTTAGCACAGATACGCAGTATTTT.

The chain recombines TRBV10-3 with TRBJ2-2, with 10 positions matching TRBD2. The J segment lost 1 base and the V segment lost 3 bases, leaving 11 bases of the junction unmatched. Germline lookup yields CDR1 ENHRY and CDR2 SYGVKD. This CDR3 comprises 19 residues. CDR3 region: CAISDALAGVNWNTGELFF. The CDR3 nucleotides read TGTGCCATCAGTGATGCGCTAGCGGGGGTGAATTGGAACACCGGGGAGCTGTTTTTT.

The chain couples TRBV14 to TRBJ1-1; the match to TRBD1 covers 11 bases. There are 16 residues in the CDR3. With V trimmed by 3 bases and J by 3 bases, 6 bases remained unmatched. From germline, CDR1 is SGHDN and CDR2 FVKESK. CDR3 in amino acids: CASSHWTGGLDTEAFF. DNA for the CDR3: TGTGCCAGCAGCCATTGGACAGGGGGCTTGGACACTGAAGCTTTCTTT.

The chain employs TRBV4-3 and TRBJ2-1; 8 bases are a match to TRBD2. Looked up from germline, CDR1 is LGHNA and CDR2 is YSLEER. The CDR3 has 17 amino acids. V lost 2 bases and J lost 1; bases outside the gene matches: 7. The CDR3 region has the DNA TGCGCCAGCAGCCAACAGCAGGGACTAGAATCCTACAATGAGCAGTTCTTC. Protein: CASSQQQGLESYNEQFF.

The chain carries TRBV7-2 and TRBJ1-1, with D unclear. Germline V lookup: CDR1 SGHTA, CDR2 FQGNSA. The CDR3 consists of 15 residues. Trimming pared 5 bases from V and 2 bases from J, leaving 15 bases between. CDR3 in DNA: TGTGCCAGCAGCCCGTCGGTGGGGAGAAACACTGAAGCTTTCTTT. This translates into CASSPSVGRNTEAFF.

This clone was seen a handful of times. The chain is built from TRBV10-3 and TRBJ2-7; D is perhaps TRBD1 or TRBD2 (5 bases each). V shed 7 bases and J shed 0 bases, with 19 bases lying between them. This CDR3 comprises 16 residues. Germline CDR1 reads ENHRY; CDR2 reads SYGVKD. The CDR3 protein is CAIIGGGGSISYEQYF. In nucleotides, the CDR3 is TGTGCCATCATTGGGGGTGGTGGTTCCATCTCCTACGAGCAGTACTTC.

As for this clone: An end of the junction differs from the germline gene, which may be a read error. The chain couples TRBV18 to TRBJ2-7; 7 nucleotides align to TRBD1. CDR1 and CDR2 from the germline V gene are KGHSH and LQKENI. CDR3 length: 15 amino acids. The CDR3: CASSPLPGTEHEQYF. The CDR3 nucleotides read TGTGCCAGCTCCCCACTACCCGGGACAGAGCACGAGCAGTACTTC. Full variable domain (missing parts from reference TRBV18 and TRBJ2-7): NAGVMQNPRHLVRRRGQEARLRCSPMKGHSHVYWYRQLPEEGLKFMVYLQKENIIDESGMPKERFSAEFPKEGPSILRIQQVVRGDSAAYFCASSPLPGTEHEQYFGPGTRLTVT.

The chain links TRBV19 to TRBJ1-1, with 9 bases matching TRBD1. The V segment lost 4 bases and the J segment 4 bases; nucleotides outside the gene matches: 7. The CDR3 loop spans 15 amino acids. The V gene's germline CDR1 is LNHDA and CDR2 SQIVND (reference sequence). CDR3 region: CASSKPGQGFTEAFF. As DNA, the CDR3 is TGTGCCAGTAGTAAACCGGGACAGGGCTTCACTGAAGCTTTCTTT.

J is TRBJ2-1 and V is TRBV10-3; 10 bases line up with TRBD2. Germline V CDR1 and CDR2: ENHRY, SYGVKD. There are 18 residues in the CDR3. Trimming cost V 4 bases and J 6 bases; bases outside gene matches: 15. The CDR3 sequence is CAISGSPSSGRDPNEQFF. DNA of the CDR3: TGTGCCATCAGTGGCTCCCCTTCTAGCGGGAGAGACCCCAATGAGCAGTTCTTC.

This chain joins TRBV13 and TRBJ2-1; 7 bases are a match to TRBD2. The CDR3 runs to 13 residues. Germline V gene data show CDR1 as PRHDT and CDR2 as FYEKMQ (reference sequence). V dropped 3 bases and J dropped 7; count of bases not matched to a gene: 3. The CDR3 region is CASSLAGGNEQFF. The CDR3, as DNA: TGTGCCAGCAGCTTGGCCGGGGGGAATGAGCAGTTCTTC.

The chain employs TRBV6-1 and TRBJ2-3; 7 bases match TRBD1. The length of the CDR3 is 16 residues. The germline V gene encodes CDR1 MNHNS and CDR2 SASEGT. V lost 1 base, J lost 5 bases, and 9 bases stayed unmatched. In DNA, the CDR3 is TGTGCCAGCAGTGAAGGGATCGGGACAGAGCAAGATACGCAGTATTTT. This encodes CASSEGIGTEQDTQYF.

The V gene is TRBV28, the J gene TRBJ2-7, with a weak D call TRBD2 (7 bases). Trimming stripped 3 bases from V and 4 bases from J, with 16 bases between. Germline V gives CDR1 MDHEN, CDR2 SYDVKM. CDR3 length: 15 residues. The CDR3 DNA follows: TGTGCCAGCAGTTTGGGGAAAGGGGGGGATTACGAGCAGTACTTC. Encoded protein: CASSLGKGGDYEQYF.

V is TRBV6-5 and J is TRBJ1-1; unclear D gene. Germline CDR1 reads MNHEY; CDR2 reads SVGAGI. Trimming shortened V by 4 bases and J by 4 bases, and 10 bases separated the two germline ends. CDR3 length equals 13 residues. CDR3 sequence: CASSFGYGTEAFF. CDR3 coding DNA: TGTGCCAGCAGTTTTGGGTACGGCACTGAAGCTTTCTTT.

This clone was seen more than once but under ten times. This rearrangement joins TRBV9 to TRBJ1-6, with D hard to call. Trimming took 2 bases from V and 8 from J, leaving 11 bases between them. The CDR3 length is 14 residues. Germline CDR1 is SGDLS and CDR2 is YYNGEE. CDR3 protein: CASSVSRDDSPLHF. In nucleotides, the CDR3 is TGTGCCAGCAGCGTCTCGAGGGATGATTCACCCCTCCACTTT.

In DNA, the CDR3 is TGTGCCAGCACCCGGGATGGGACACCAACTAATGAAAAACTGTTTTTT. Translated: CASTRDGTPTNEKLFF. This chain joins TRBV2 and TRBJ1-4, with a tentative D call TRBD1 (6 bases). The CDR3 has 16 residues. V was clipped by 7 bases and J by 0 bases, with 15 bases between them. CDR1 and CDR2 (germline): SNHLY, FYNNEI.